This is a list of T cell receptor beta chains from one sample in a study of blood T cell repertoires in COVID-19. Using immunoSEQ multiplex PCR, the repertoire was profiled, and TCRdb retains in-frame clones only, with some absent. The sample lists a few hundred thousand clones, roughly 84% occurring once. The material sequenced was peripheral blood. These receptors came from a woman in her 40s who had recovered from COVID-19. The CDR3 runs from the conserved cysteine through the conserved F or W. D genes are given only for firm matches. Expanded clones get a size class; other rows say once, few or many, or leave the size out.

v_call	cdr3_length	j_call	clone_size	d_call	cdr3_nt	cdr3_aa
TRBV5-4	16	TRBJ1-1	NA	TRBD1	TGTGCCAGCAGTCCGAAGTGGGGGACAGGGGTCACTGAAGCTTTCTTT	CASSPKWGTGVTEAFF
TRBV5-4	15	TRBJ2-5	once	TRBD2	TGTGCCAGCAGCTTGGGACTAGCGGTCCAAGAGACCCAGTACTTC	CASSLGLAVQETQYF
TRBV11-3	14	TRBJ2-1	NA	NA	TGTGCCGTCGAGAGACCCGGGATGGTGGGTGAGCAGTTCTTC	CAVERPGMVGEQFF
TRBV15	14	TRBJ2-3	NA	NA	TGTGCCACCAGCAGAGATCCGGGTGGGGATACGCAGTATTTT	CATSRDPGGDTQYF
TRBV5-1	14	TRBJ2-7	NA	TRBD1	TGCGCCAGCAGCGTTCGGGACAGGGCTTACGAGCAGTACTTC	CASSVRDRAYEQYF
TRBV2	15	TRBJ2-2	NA	TRBD2	TGTGCCAGCAGTGAACTAGCGGGGGGGCCCGGGGAGCTGTTTTTT	CASSELAGGPGELFF
TRBV2	15	TRBJ1-1	NA	NA	TGTGCCAGCAGTGAGGCTTCGGGGGGCGGCACTGAAGCTTTCTTT	CASSEASGGGTEAFF
TRBV27	17	TRBJ2-5	NA	TRBD1	TGTGCCAGCAGTCCCACTTTAGGGACAGGGGCCGTGGGAGCCCAGTACTTC	CASSPTLGTGAVGAQYF
TRBV2	13	TRBJ1-1	NA	NA	TGTGCCAGCAGTGAGGGGGCAGGCACTGAAGCTTTCTTT	CASSEGAGTEAFF
TRBV7-6	17	TRBJ2-3	NA	TRBD2	TGTGCCAGCAGCTCGATCACTAGCGGGGGCGGCACAGATACGCAGTATTTT	CASSSITSGGGTDTQYF
TRBV25-1	13	TRBJ1-1	once	TRBD1	TGTGCCAGCACCTTGACAGGGGTAGTTGAAGCTTTCTTT	CASTLTGVVEAFF
TRBV6-5	14	TRBJ1-4	NA	TRBD1	TGTGCCAGCAAGATAGGGACAGGGAGTGAAAAACTGTTTTTT	CASKIGTGSEKLFF
TRBV4-2	15	TRBJ1-1	NA	NA	TGTGCCAGCAGCCAAGATACCCGGGTCGGCACTGAAGCTTTCTTT	CASSQDTRVGTEAFF
TRBV19	14	TRBJ1-4	NA	NA	TGTGCCAGTGGACGGGGAGGGCCTAATGAAAAACTGTTTTTT	CASGRGGPNEKLFF
TRBV5-6	14	TRBJ2-5	once	TRBD1	TGTGCCAGCAGCGGGACAGGGGGTCGGAGGGACCAGTACTTC	CASSGTGGRRDQYF
TRBV10-3	13	TRBJ2-1	NA	NA	TGTGCCATCAGTGAGTCCGGGGTCAATGAGCAGTTCTTC	CAISESGVNEQFF
TRBV30	13	TRBJ2-7	NA	NA	TGTGCCTGGACTAGCTGGGAATCCTACGAGCAGTACTTC	CAWTSWESYEQYF
TRBV24-1	13	TRBJ1-4	NA	TRBD1	TGTGCCACCGCCGGGACAGAGAATGAAAAACTGTTTTTT	CATAGTENEKLFF
TRBV27	15	TRBJ2-7	once	TRBD2	TGTGCCAGCAGTTTAGAGGGGACTAGGACGTACGAGCAGTACTTC	CASSLEGTRTYEQYF
TRBV7-9	15	TRBJ1-1	NA	NA	TGTGCCAGCAGCCCCCGGCTAGAGGTGAACACTGAAGCTTTCTTT	CASSPRLEVNTEAFF
TRBV18	14	TRBJ1-1	NA	NA	TGTGCCAGCTCACCGGGCGGGATGAACACTGAAGCTTTCTTT	CASSPGGMNTEAFF
TRBV29-1	15	TRBJ1-1	once	NA	TGCAGCGTTGAAGGTAATTCTCCGGGTAACACTGAAGCTTTCTTT	CSVEGNSPGNTEAFF
TRBV9	14	TRBJ2-2	NA	NA	TGTGCCAGCAGCGTAGTCGCGGGGCCCGGGGAGCTGTTTTTT	CASSVVAGPGELFF
TRBV5-1	18	TRBJ2-2	many	NA	TGCGCCAGCAGCTTAACGTCCCTCTGGCAGGGTAGCACCGGGGAGCTGTTTTTT	CASSLTSLWQGSTGELFF
TRBV9	13	TRBJ2-7	NA	TRBD1	TGTGCCAGCAGCGAGGACAGGGACTACGAGCAGTACTTC	CASSEDRDYEQYF
TRBV27	12	TRBJ1-1	NA	NA	TGTGCCAGTAAGGACAAGAACACTGAAGCTTTCTTT	CASKDKNTEAFF
TRBV2	15	TRBJ1-1	NA	NA	TGTGCCAGCAGTGAAAATTTTGAGATGAACACTGAAGCTTTCTTT	CASSENFEMNTEAFF
TRBV5-1	19	TRBJ1-1	NA	TRBD1	TGCGCCAGCAGCTTGGCCATTGGGACAGGGGTTTTCAGGGACACTGAAGCTTTCTTT	CASSLAIGTGVFRDTEAFF
TRBV13	14	TRBJ2-1	NA	NA	TGTGCCAGCAGCTCCCTGACATCCTACAATGAGCAGTTCTTC	CASSSLTSYNEQFF
TRBV30	14	TRBJ1-4	NA	TRBD1	TGTGCCTGGAGTTCACAGGGGGCTGGGGAAAAACTGTTTTTT	CAWSSQGAGEKLFF
TRBV18	15	TRBJ1-4	NA	NA	TGTGCCAGCTCACCACCGTCGGCAACTAATGAAAAACTGTTTTTT	CASSPPSATNEKLFF
TRBV7-6	19	TRBJ1-6	NA	NA	TGTGCCAGCAGCCACCACCGCGGGTTGCTAAGGTCCTATAATTCACCCCTCCACTTT	CASSHHRGLLRSYNSPLHF
TRBV9	16	TRBJ1-3	few	TRBD1	TGTGCCAGCAGCACAGGGACAGGTAGCTCTGGAAACACCATATATTTT	CASSTGTGSSGNTIYF
TRBV5-1	15	TRBJ2-1	NA	TRBD2	TGCGCCAGCAGCTTAACTAGCGGGGGGATCAATGAGCAGTTCTTC	CASSLTSGGINEQFF
TRBV3-1/TRBV3-2	17	TRBJ1-3	NA	NA	TGTGCCAGCAGCCAAGGGGGTGGAGGGGCGATCCGAAACACCATATATTTT	CASSQGGGGAIRNTIYF
TRBV19	13	TRBJ1-2	NA	NA	TGTGCCAGTAGTATAGCCGGGGACTATGGCTACACCTTC	CASSIAGDYGYTF
TRBV13	15	TRBJ2-7	NA	TRBD1	TGTGCCAGCAGCTCCCGGGACAGGGGGATCTACGAGCAGTACTTC	CASSSRDRGIYEQYF
TRBV23-1	19	TRBJ1-3	NA	TRBD1	TGCGCCAGCAGCCCCGAAGAGAGGGTCCGGGGACAGGAGGGAAACACCATATATTTT	CASSPEERVRGQEGNTIYF
TRBV2	14	TRBJ2-5	NA	NA	TGTGCCAGCAGTGACGCTGCAGGGTCGAAGACCCAGTACTTC	CASSDAAGSKTQYF
TRBV7-8	14	TRBJ2-1	once	TRBD2	TGTGCCAGCAGCGCACTAGCGGGGGCCGATGAGCAGTTCTTC	CASSALAGADEQFF
TRBV28	13	TRBJ1-2	NA	NA	TGTGCCAGCAGTTTAATACAGGGACGAGGCTACACCTTC	CASSLIQGRGYTF